Here is one TCR beta chain with its context. Looked up from germline, CDR1 is SGHVS and CDR2 is FQNEAQ. The CDR3 length is 13 residues. Trimming removed 3 bases from V and 4 bases from J, with 9 bases in between. This specimen belongs to a study of cytomegalovirus exposure and HLA in healthy donors. Primers: 60 Vbeta forward and 13 Jbeta reverse. The table came from immunoSEQ multiplex PCR; TCRdb's copy has only in-frame clones and leaves some out. The sample has about 230,000 clones, under 90% seen once. This receptor was taken from a human donor in good health. This chain links TRBV7-8 with TRBJ1-1; no reliable D call. The sequencing input was PBMCs. CDR3 bases: TGTGCCAGCAGCTTCTCTCCCAGCACTGAAGCTTTCTTT. This sequence encodes CASSFSPSTEAFF.